The clone carrying this T cell receptor beta chain was counted only a few times. As yet, its antigen is unknown. Using a J-beta primer mix together with a sample-barcoded 5' primer, a second PCR was run for about 6 to 11 cycles. TCRdb itself ran the 5' RACE reads through MiXCR, one entry per CDR3 protein. Among about 510,000 distinct CDR3 sequences listed, about 29% were seen once. This entry is derived from a study of blood T cells in healthy people across ages. Study results and limitations: Older age coincided with a roughly linear decline in TCR beta diversity per million T cells. Long-lived donors exceeded aged donors in naive CD4+ cells and diversity. Leaving the PBMCs unsorted stopped any conclusive comparison of naive versus antigen-experienced cells.

Germline V gene lookup returns CDR1 DFQATT and CDR2 SNEGSKA (reference sequence). CDR3 length: 15 residues. V gave up 0 bases and J gave up 5 bases, with 14 bases separating them. The same data also contributed to another study, on T cells of mothers and their children.

The rearrangement joins TRBV20-1 to TRBJ2-1; D perhaps matches TRBD2 (6 bases). This receptor was taken from a boy aged 2 to 10 in good health. The sequencing input was blood. The chain's CDR3 is CSARDPSGLNNEQFF. The CDR3 region has the DNA TGCAGTGCTAGAGATCCCAGCGGGCTCAACAATGAGCAGTTCTTC.